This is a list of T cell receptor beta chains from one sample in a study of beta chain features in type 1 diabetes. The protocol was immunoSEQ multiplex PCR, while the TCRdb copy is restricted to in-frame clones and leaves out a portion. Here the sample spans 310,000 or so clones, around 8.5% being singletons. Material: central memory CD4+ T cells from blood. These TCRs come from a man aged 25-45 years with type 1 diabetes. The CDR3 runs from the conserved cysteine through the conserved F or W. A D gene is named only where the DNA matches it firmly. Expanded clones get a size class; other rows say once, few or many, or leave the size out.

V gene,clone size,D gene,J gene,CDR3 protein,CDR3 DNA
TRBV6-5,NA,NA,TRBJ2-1,CASRMGGVIDEQFF,TGTGCCAGCAGAATGGGGGGAGTCATCGATGAGCAGTTCTTC
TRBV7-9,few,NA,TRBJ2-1,CASSSGTEQFF,TGTGCCAGCAGCTCCGGGACCGAGCAGTTCTTC
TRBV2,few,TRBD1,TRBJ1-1,CASSEYFAGGNTEAFF,TGTGCCAGCAGTGAATACTTCGCAGGGGGGAACACTGAAGCTTTCTTT
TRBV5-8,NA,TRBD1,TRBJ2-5,CASSPGQGVETQYF,TGTGCCAGCAGCCCAGGACAGGGTGTAGAGACCCAGTACTTC
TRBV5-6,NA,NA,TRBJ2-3,CASRLTSTDTQYF,TGTGCCAGCAGGTTAACTAGCACAGATACGCAGTATTTT
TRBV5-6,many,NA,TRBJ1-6,CASSLGGLNSPLHF,TGTGCCAGCAGCTTGGGAGGGCTAAATTCACCCCTCCACTTT
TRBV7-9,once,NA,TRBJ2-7,CASSFGGRSSYEQYF,TGTGCCAGCAGCTTTGGGGGGCGAAGCTCCTACGAGCAGTACTTC
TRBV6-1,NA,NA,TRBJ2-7,CAISGLRSSDPSVEQYF,TGTGCCATCAGTGGTCTCCGATCATCGGACCCGTCTGTAGAGCAGTACTTC
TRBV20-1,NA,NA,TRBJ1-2,CSAERRLGYTF,TGCAGTGCTGAACGGCGTTTAGGCTACACCTTC
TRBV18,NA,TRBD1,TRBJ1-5,CASSPPNSGTDAGQPQHF,TGTGCCAGCTCACCACCGAATTCCGGGACAGACGCGGGTCAGCCCCAGCATTTT
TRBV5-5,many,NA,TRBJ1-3,CASSLEGNTIYF,TGTGCCAGCAGCTTGGAGGGAAACACCATATATTTT
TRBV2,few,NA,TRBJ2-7,CASRQKTAVSYEQYF,TGTGCCAGCAGACAAAAGACAGCCGTCTCCTACGAGCAGTACTTC
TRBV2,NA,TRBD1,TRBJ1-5,CASSDRGHQPQHF,TGTGCCAGCAGTGATAGGGGGCATCAGCCCCAGCATTTT
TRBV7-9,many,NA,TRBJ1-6,CASSRLSDSPLHF,TGTGCCAGCAGCCGGCTGTCTGATTCACCCCTCCACTTT
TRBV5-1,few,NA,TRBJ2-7,CASSAGSGYEQYF,TGCGCCAGCAGCGCCGGGAGTGGGTACGAGCAGTACTTC
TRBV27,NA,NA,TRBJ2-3,CASSRGTSRGGTDTQYF,TGTGCCAGCAGTCGGGGGACTTCGAGGGGGGGCACAGATACGCAGTATTTT
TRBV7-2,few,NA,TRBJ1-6,CASSSTDYNSPLHF,TGTGCCAGCAGCTCTACGGACTATAATTCACCCCTCCACTTT
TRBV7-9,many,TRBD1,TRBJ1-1,CASSLISGTGGAEAFF,TGTGCCAGCAGCTTAATATCTGGGACAGGAGGCGCTGAAGCTTTCTTT
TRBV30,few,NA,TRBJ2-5,CAWSVRQTQYF,TGTGCCTGGAGTGTACGACAGACCCAGTACTTC
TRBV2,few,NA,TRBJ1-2,CASRGTDSRGYTF,TGTGCCAGCAGGGGCACAGATTCCAGAGGCTACACCTTC
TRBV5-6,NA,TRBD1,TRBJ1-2,CASSFGTGASGYGYTF,TGTGCCAGCAGCTTCGGGACAGGGGCCTCAGGCTATGGCTACACCTTC
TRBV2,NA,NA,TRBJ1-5,CASSESRVQPQHF,TGTGCCAGCAGTGAATCCCGTGTCCAGCCCCAGCATTTT
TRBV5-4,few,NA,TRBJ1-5,CASSPDIGNQPQHF,TGTGCCAGCAGCCCCGACATCGGCAATCAGCCCCAGCATTTT
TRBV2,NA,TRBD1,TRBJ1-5,CASGGTGGNQPQHF,TGTGCCAGCGGGGGGACAGGGGGCAATCAGCCCCAGCATTTT
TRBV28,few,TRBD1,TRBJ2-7,CASRGTGISYEQYF,TGTGCCAGCAGGGGGACAGGGATTTCCTACGAGCAGTACTTC
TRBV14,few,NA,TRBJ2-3,CASSQFVGTDTQYF,TGTGCCAGCAGCCAATTTGTGGGCACAGATACGCAGTATTTT
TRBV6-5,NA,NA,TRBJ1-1,CASSYSRQTNTEAFF,TGTGCCAGCAGTTACTCCCGACAGACGAACACTGAAGCTTTCTTT
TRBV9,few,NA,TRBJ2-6,CASSALGRSSGANVLTF,TGTGCCAGCAGCGCGCTGGGCAGGTCATCTGGGGCCAACGTCCTGACTTTC
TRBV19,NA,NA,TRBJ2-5,CASSFGGGETQYF,TGTGCCAGTAGTTTCGGGGGAGGAGAGACCCAGTACTTC
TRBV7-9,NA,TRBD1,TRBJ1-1,CASSAQQGAVTEAFF,TGTGCCAGCAGCGCCCAACAGGGGGCTGTCACTGAAGCTTTCTTT
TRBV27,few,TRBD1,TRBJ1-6,CASSLTGPYNSPLHF,TGTGCCAGCAGTTTGACAGGGCCCTATAATTCACCCCTCCACTTT
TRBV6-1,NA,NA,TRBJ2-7,CASSPGTTSYEQYF,TGTGCCAGCAGTCCCGGGACAACCTCCTACGAGCAGTACTTC
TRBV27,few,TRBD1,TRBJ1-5,CASSPGQGSYQPQHF,TGTGCCAGCAGTCCGGGACAGGGTTCTTATCAGCCCCAGCATTTT
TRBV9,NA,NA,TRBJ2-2,CASSVYGGELFF,TGTGCCAGCAGCGTATATGGCGGGGAGCTGTTTTTT
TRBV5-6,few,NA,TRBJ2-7,CASSFAQGYYEQYF,TGTGCCAGCAGCTTTGCTCAGGGATACTACGAGCAGTACTTC
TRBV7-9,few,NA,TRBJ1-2,CASSLSGDDYGYTF,TGTGCCAGCAGCTTATCAGGGGACGACTATGGCTACACCTTC
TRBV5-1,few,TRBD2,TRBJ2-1,CASSLVGGGSYNEQFF,TGCGCCAGCAGCTTGGTTGGCGGGGGCTCCTACAATGAGCAGTTCTTC
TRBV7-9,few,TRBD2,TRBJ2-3,CASSSLSGGAGTDTQYF,TGTGCCAGCAGCTCCCTAAGCGGGGGGGCCGGGACAGATACGCAGTATTTT
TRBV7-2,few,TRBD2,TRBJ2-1,CASSSLPIGGARNEQFF,TGTGCCAGCAGCTCACTACCCATCGGGGGGGCGCGGAATGAGCAGTTCTTC
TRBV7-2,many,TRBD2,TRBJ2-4,CASSMGGTAKNIQYF,TGTGCCAGCAGTATGGGGGGGACAGCCAAAAACATTCAGTACTTC
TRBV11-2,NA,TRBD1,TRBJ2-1,CASSRDRGTYNEQFF,TGTGCCAGCAGCCGGGACAGGGGGACCTACAATGAGCAGTTCTTC
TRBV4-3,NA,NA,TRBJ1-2,CASSQDPQGSYGYTF,TGCGCCAGCAGCCAAGATCCCCAGGGTTCCTATGGCTACACCTTC
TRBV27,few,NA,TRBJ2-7,CASSSSRGRGTYEQYF,TGTGCCAGCAGCTCATCCCGGGGGCGGGGGACCTACGAGCAGTACTTC
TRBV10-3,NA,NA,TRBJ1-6,CAIRPGVDNSPLHF,TGTGCCATCAGGCCAGGGGTCGATAATTCACCCCTCCACTTT
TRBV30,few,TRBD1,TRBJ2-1,CAWSPGQGAGNEQFF,TGTGCCTGGAGTCCCGGTCAGGGGGCGGGGAATGAGCAGTTCTTC
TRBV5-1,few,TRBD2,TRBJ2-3,CASGTSGTFTDTQYF,TGCGCCAGCGGGACTAGCGGGACCTTCACAGATACGCAGTATTTT
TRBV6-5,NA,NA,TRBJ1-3,CASSPVSGNTIYF,TGTGCCAGCAGTCCAGTTTCTGGAAACACCATATATTTT
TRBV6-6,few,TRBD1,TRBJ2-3,CASSYRTGGPDTQYF,TGTGCCAGCAGTTACCGGACAGGGGGCCCAGATACGCAGTATTTT
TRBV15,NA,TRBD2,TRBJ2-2,CATSRDAGGTGELFF,TGTGCCACCAGCAGAGATGCCGGGGGGACCGGGGAGCTGTTTTTT
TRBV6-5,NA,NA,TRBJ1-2,CASSYNRNYGYTF,TGTGCCAGCAGTTACAACAGAAACTATGGCTACACCTTC
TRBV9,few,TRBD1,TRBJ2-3,CASSVGTGRPDTQYF,TGTGCCAGCAGCGTCGGGACAGGGCGGCCAGATACGCAGTATTTT
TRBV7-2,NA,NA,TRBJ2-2,CASSFLGSDTGELFF,TGTGCCAGCAGCTTTCTGGGATCAGACACCGGGGAGCTGTTTTTT
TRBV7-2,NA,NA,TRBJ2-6,CASSLRRSQGTSGANVLTF,TGTGCCAGCAGCTTACGTAGGTCACAAGGGACCTCCGGGGCCAACGTCCTGACTTTC